Listed below are T cell receptor beta chains from one sample, sequenced in a study of blood T cell repertoires in COVID-19. The data were produced by immunoSEQ multiplex PCR, yet TCRdb's version contains in-frame clones alone and is incomplete. The top ten hold roughly 10% of the sample, which has tens of thousands of clones, roughly 85% seen once. Sequencing used peripheral blood. These receptors were obtained from a human donor in a cohort sampled during active COVID-19. CDR3s include the opening cysteine and the closing phenylalanine or tryptophan. D genes are given only for firm matches. A row's size may be missing; if present it is once, few, many or a size class.

V: TRBV7-2; size: .; D: TRBD2; J: TRBJ2-7; CDR3: CASSPKTLAGYEQYF; DNA: TGTGCCAGCAGCCCTAAGACCCTAGCGGGCTACGAGCAGTACTTC
V: TRBV13; size: .; D: .; J: TRBJ2-7; CDR3: CASSLSKGGSYEQYF; DNA: TGTGCCAGCAGCTTAAGTAAGGGAGGATCCTACGAGCAGTACTTC
V: TRBV7-8; size: few; D: .; J: TRBJ1-1; CDR3: CASSFADRKAFF; DNA: TGTGCCAGCAGCTTTGCCGACAGAAAAGCTTTCTTT
V: TRBV10-3; size: .; D: .; J: TRBJ1-1; CDR3: CAISGTGTTEAFF; DNA: TGTGCCATCAGTGGAACAGGGACCACTGAAGCTTTCTTT
V: TRBV2; size: few; D: TRBD1; J: TRBJ1-5; CDR3: CASSEGNWGQPYSNQPQHF; DNA: TGTGCCAGCAGTGAAGGAAATTGGGGACAGCCTTATAGCAATCAGCCCCAGCATTTT
V: TRBV5-4; size: .; D: .; J: TRBJ2-5; CDR3: CASSRGNRDQYF; DNA: TGTGCCAGCAGCCGCGGAAACAGGGACCAGTACTTC
V: TRBV11-3; size: .; D: .; J: TRBJ2-7; CDR3: CASSLGTPYEQYF; DNA: TGTGCCAGCAGCTTAGGGACACCTTACGAGCAGTACTTC
V: TRBV9; size: .; D: .; J: TRBJ2-3; CDR3: CASSVAVDSTDTQYF; DNA: TGTGCCAGCAGCGTAGCTGTGGACTCCACAGATACGCAGTATTTT
V: TRBV19; size: .; D: TRBD1; J: TRBJ1-5; CDR3: CASGQGTNQPQHF; DNA: TGTGCCAGCGGACAGGGTACGAATCAGCCCCAGCATTTT
V: TRBV30; size: .; D: .; J: TRBJ1-1; CDR3: CAWSAGVNTEAFF; DNA: TGTGCCTGGAGCGCGGGGGTGAACACTGAAGCTTTCTTT
V: TRBV19; size: once; D: .; J: TRBJ2-1; CDR3: CASSIDHYNEQFF; DNA: TGTGCCAGTAGTATAGATCACTACAATGAGCAGTTCTTC
V: TRBV5-1; size: .; D: TRBD1; J: TRBJ2-5; CDR3: CASSLQSGQGAETQYF; DNA: TGCGCCAGCAGCTTGCAGTCTGGGCAGGGGGCGGAGACCCAGTACTTC
V: TRBV15; size: .; D: TRBD1; J: TRBJ1-5; CDR3: CATSRDRGISNQPQHF; DNA: TGTGCCACCAGCAGGGACAGGGGCATTAGCAATCAGCCCCAGCATTTT
V: TRBV20-1; size: .; D: .; J: TRBJ1-2; CDR3: CSAPERSGYTF; DNA: TGCAGTGCTCCCGAGAGGAGTGGCTACACCTTC
V: TRBV9; size: .; D: .; J: TRBJ2-1; CDR3: CASSGDLYNEQFF; DNA: TGTGCCAGCAGCGGCGACTTGTACAATGAGCAGTTCTTC
V: TRBV30; size: .; D: TRBD2; J: TRBJ2-5; CDR3: CAASPGLAGGLYDQETQYF; DNA: TGTGCCGCCTCTCCGGGACTAGCGGGAGGCCTCTACGACCAAGAGACCCAGTACTTC
V: TRBV4-2; size: .; D: .; J: TRBJ2-5; CDR3: CASTPRVGEGEETQYF; DNA: TGTGCCAGCACCCCGCGGGTCGGTGAGGGGGAGGAGACCCAGTACTTC
V: TRBV6-4; size: .; D: .; J: TRBJ1-2; CDR3: CASSAGYGYTF; DNA: TGTGCCAGCTCCGCCGGCTATGGCTACACCTTC
V: TRBV5-1; size: .; D: TRBD2; J: TRBJ2-1; CDR3: CASSPRGAGTLFNEQFF; DNA: TGCGCCAGCAGCCCCCGAGGAGCGGGGACCCTTTTTAATGAGCAGTTCTTC
V: TRBV5-5; size: few; D: TRBD1; J: TRBJ2-7; CDR3: CASSQGQANYEQYF; DNA: TGTGCCAGCAGCCAAGGACAGGCGAACTACGAGCAGTACTTC
V: TRBV4-1; size: .; D: .; J: TRBJ2-1; CDR3: CASSQDSSRLYNEQFF; DNA: TGCGCCAGCAGCCAAGATAGCTCTCGCCTCTACAATGAGCAGTTCTTC
V: TRBV5-1; size: .; D: .; J: TRBJ2-7; CDR3: CASSFAGTSYEQYF; DNA: TGCGCCAGCAGTTTCGCGGGAACCAGCTACGAGCAGTACTTC
V: TRBV9; size: once; D: TRBD1; J: TRBJ1-6; CDR3: CASSVTGERSPLHF; DNA: TGTGCCAGCAGCGTCACAGGGGAGCGGTCACCCCTCCACTTT
V: TRBV4-1; size: .; D: .; J: TRBJ1-5; CDR3: CASSQPTVASNQPQHF; DNA: TGCGCCAGCAGTCAACCGACAGTGGCTAGCAATCAGCCCCAGCATTTT
V: TRBV2; size: .; D: TRBD2; J: TRBJ2-5; CDR3: CASSGLAGRETQYF; DNA: TGTGCCAGCAGTGGACTAGCGGGCCGAGAGACCCAGTACTTC
V: TRBV10-1; size: .; D: TRBD1; J: TRBJ2-1; CDR3: CASSEPGQGYNEQFF; DNA: TGCGCCAGCAGTGAGCCGGGACAGGGGTACAATGAGCAGTTCTTC
V: TRBV7-9; size: .; D: TRBD2; J: TRBJ2-1; CDR3: CASSLGASGSYNEQFF; DNA: TGTGCCAGCAGCTTAGGCGCTAGCGGGAGTTACAATGAGCAGTTCTTC
V: TRBV18; size: .; D: TRBD1; J: TRBJ2-7; CDR3: CASSPKNRGELYEQYF; DNA: TGTGCCAGCTCACCAAAGAACAGGGGAGAACTATACGAGCAGTACTTC
V: TRBV4-2; size: .; D: TRBD1; J: TRBJ2-7; CDR3: CASSRSGTGGGEQYF; DNA: TGTGCCAGCAGCCGTAGTGGGACAGGGGGAGGTGAGCAGTACTTC
V: TRBV4-1; size: .; D: TRBD1; J: TRBJ2-6; CDR3: CASSVPGQGAGANVLTF; DNA: TGCGCCAGCAGCGTCCCGGGACAGGGGGCCGGGGCCAACGTCCTGACTTTC
V: TRBV19; size: once; D: .; J: TRBJ1-5; CDR3: CASSIIQNQPQHF; DNA: TGTGCCAGTAGTATCATCCAAAATCAGCCCCAGCATTTT
V: TRBV24-1; size: once; D: .; J: TRBJ2-1; CDR3: CATSGGVAGSYNEQFF; DNA: TGTGCCACCAGTGGGGGGGTGGCGGGGAGCTACAATGAGCAGTTCTTC